These 20 T cell receptor beta chains share one sample of origin, sequenced in a study of blood T cell repertoires in COVID-19. Method: immunoSEQ multiplex PCR; TCRdb's copy keeps in-frame clones and lacks some. The sample yields more than 95,000 clones, 75% to 90% seen once. Sequences were obtained from peripheral blood. Every receptor here comes from a human donor in a cohort sampled during active or convalescent COVID-19.

The chain has TRBV29-1 and TRBJ2-3; D gene uncertain. CDR3 length: 13 amino acids. In germline, CDR1 is SQVTM, CDR2 ANQGSEA. Trimming left V 7 bases short and J 2 bases short, with 13 bases between. CDR3 loop: CSAERDNTDTQYF. CDR3 DNA sequence: TGCAGCGCTGAGAGAGATAACACAGATACGCAGTATTTT.

The V gene is TRBV12-3 or TRBV12-4, the J gene TRBJ1-1, with D unclear. V was pared by 7 bases and J by 3 bases, with 6 bases between. The CDR3 covers 11 residues. The CDR3 here is CASTRDTEAFF. In nucleotides, the CDR3 is TGTGCCAGCACACGAGACACTGAAGCTTTCTTT.

The CDR3 DNA follows: TGTGCCAGCAGTCGCCAGGGAGGTGAGACCCAGTACTTC. It translates to CASSRQGGETQYF. The rearrangement links TRBV28 to TRBJ2-5, with TRBD2 as a possible D gene (6 bases). V lost 5 bases and J 5 bases, leaving 12 bases between the germline ends. The V gene's germline CDR1 is MDHEN and CDR2 SYDVKM. The CDR3 has 13 amino acids.

The chain couples TRBV7-9 to TRBJ2-5; TRBD2 is a possible D gene (5 bases). Looked up from germline, CDR1 is SEHNR and CDR2 is FQNEAQ (reference sequence). Trimming shortened V by 1 base and J by 2 bases, and 11 bases separated the two germline ends. There are 15 residues in the CDR3. The CDR3 protein is CASSLDPGVQETQYF. DNA of the CDR3: TGTGCCAGCAGCTTAGATCCCGGGGTTCAAGAGACCCAGTACTTC. The whole variable domain, filled in from reference TRBV7-9 and TRBJ2-5, reads DTGVSQNPRHKITKRGQNVTFRCDPISEHNRLYWYRQTLGQGPEFLTYFQNEAQLEKSRLLSDRFSAERPKGSFSTLEIQRTEQGDSAMYLCASSLDPGVQETQYFGPGTRLLVL.

V gene TRBV4-2 combines with J gene TRBJ2-1; D remains unclear. The V gene's germline CDR1 is LGHNA and CDR2 YNFKEQ. Trimming cost V 4 bases and J 0 bases, with 10 bases left between them. CDR3 length: 15 residues. CDR3: CASSRGAVSYNEQFF. CDR3 in DNA: TGTGCCAGCAGCCGCGGCGCGGTCTCCTACAATGAGCAGTTCTTC.

This clone came up once. The chain employs TRBV30 and TRBJ1-1; D is uncertain. Germline V CDR1 and CDR2: GTSNPN, SVGIG (reference sequence). V lost 2 bases and J 0 bases, leaving 7 bases between the germline ends. The CDR3 extends over 13 amino acids. CDR3 in DNA: TGTGCCTGGAGTAGGAGGGTGAACACTGAAGCTTTCTTT. Its translation: CAWSRRVNTEAFF.

The chain employs TRBV24-1 and TRBJ2-1, with 9 bases fitting TRBD2. Losses at the gene ends were 5 bases for V and 4 bases for J; bases not matched to a gene: 5. Germline values: CDR1 KGHDR, CDR2 SFDVKD. CDR3 length: 15 amino acids. CDR3 protein: CATSARLADYNEQFF. As DNA, the CDR3 is TGTGCCACCAGTGCCCGACTAGCGGATTACAATGAGCAGTTCTTC.

This clone was seen a handful of times. The V gene is TRBV28, the J gene TRBJ2-3; D is undetermined. The ends were cut back, 4 bases at V and 6 bases at J, with 14 bases in the middle. This CDR3 is 14 amino acids long. Germline V gene lookup returns CDR1 MDHEN and CDR2 SYDVKM. The CDR3 is CASSSRMRSDTQYF. The CDR3 DNA is TGTGCCAGCAGTTCACGCATGCGCTCGGATACGCAGTATTTT.

This chain links TRBV18 with TRBJ1-5, with 12 bases aligning to TRBD1. Germline assignment: CDR1 KGHSH and CDR2 LQKENI. The trim removed 1 base at V and 1 base at J, leaving 2 bases unmatched. The CDR3 has 17 residues. CDR3: CASSPRDRGPSNQPQHF. The CDR3 DNA reads TGTGCCAGCTCACCACGGGACAGGGGGCCGAGCAATCAGCCCCAGCATTTT.

The chain couples TRBV10-1 to TRBJ2-7; D uncertain. The CDR3 runs 14 residues. Deletions cut 0 bases from V and 2 bases from J, with 8 bases between. CDR1 is WNHNN and CDR2 is SYGVQD in the germline V gene (reference sequence). Here the CDR3 reads CASSESSEPYEQYF. As DNA, the CDR3 is TGCGCCAGCAGTGAGTCTTCAGAACCCTACGAGCAGTACTTC.

The chain joins TRBV11-3 to TRBJ1-6, with D unresolved. There are 16 residues in the CDR3. CDR1 and CDR2 from the germline V gene are SGHNT and YENEEA. V was pared by 3 bases and J by 11 bases, with 20 bases between. The CDR3 nucleotides read TGTGCCAGCAGCTTTGGATTTTCGGTGAGAGGGACACCCCTCCACTTT. It yields the protein CASSFGFSVRGTPLHF.

This clone appeared a single time. The rearrangement joins TRBV9 to TRBJ1-1; D unclear. The CDR3 loop spans 15 amino acids. Trimming left V 4 bases short and J 1 base short, with 14 bases between. The germline V gene encodes CDR1 SGDLS and CDR2 YYNGEE. Here the CDR3 reads CASSQRAGANTEAFF. The CDR3 DNA reads TGTGCCAGCAGCCAAAGGGCGGGCGCGAACACTGAAGCTTTCTTT.

The chain uses TRBV10-3 and TRBJ2-7; tentative D call: TRBD1 (6 bases). The length of the CDR3 is 14 residues. V lost 0 bases, J lost 3 bases, and 9 bases lay in between. Germline assignment: CDR1 ENHRY and CDR2 SYGVKD. CDR3 region: CAISESAGDYEQYF. CDR3 nucleotides: TGTGCCATCAGTGAGTCCGCAGGGGACTACGAGCAGTACTTC.

This chain joins TRBV9 and TRBJ2-3, with a possible D match to TRBD1 (7 bases). Trimming took off 3 bases at V and 1 base at J, with 12 bases between the two ends. The CDR3 is 15 residues long. From germline, CDR1 is SGDLS and CDR2 YYNGEE. CDR3 residues: CASSAGGRRTDTQYF. In nucleotides, the CDR3 is TGTGCCAGCAGCGCAGGGGGGAGACGCACAGATACGCAGTATTTT.

This chain joins TRBV6-5 and TRBJ2-7; 9 bases map to TRBD1. The CDR3 extends over 13 amino acids. The germline gives CDR1 MNHEY, CDR2 SVGAGI. V was clipped by 7 bases and J by 1 base; unmatched bases: 2. CDR3 coding DNA: TGTGCCAGCATGGGGACAGGGTCCTACGAGCAGTACTTC. This encodes CASMGTGSYEQYF.

The chain combines TRBV5-1 with TRBJ2-1; 7 bases are shared with TRBD2. In germline, CDR1 is SGHRS, CDR2 YFSETQ. This CDR3 spans 15 amino acids. Trimming took 4 bases from V and 2 from J; bases not matched to a gene: 6. The CDR3, as DNA: TGCGCCAGCAGCGACGGGGGAGGGCCCTACAATGAGCAGTTCTTC. Its translation: CASSDGGGPYNEQFF. The full variable domain, with the rest looked up from reference TRBV5-1 and TRBJ2-1, is KAGVTQTPRYLIKTRGQQVTLSCSPISGHRSVSWYQQTPGQGLQFLFEYFSETQRNKGNFPGRFSGRQFSNSRSEMNVSTLELGDSALYLCASSDGGGPYNEQFFGPGTRLTVL.

V and J are TRBV19 and TRBJ2-7; 8 bases map to TRBD1. The V gene's germline CDR1 is LNHDA and CDR2 SQIVND (reference sequence). This CDR3 spans 13 amino acids. J was trimmed by 4 bases and V by 5 bases; bases with no gene match: 4. In DNA form, the CDR3 reads TGTGCCAGTAGTGTGACAGGGGCTTACGAGCAGTACTTC. Translating it yields CASSVTGAYEQYF.

This clone was recorded only once. This chain joins TRBV24-1 and TRBJ2-5, with 9 bases fitting TRBD1. The CDR3 covers 14 residues. CDR1 is KGHDR and CDR2 is SFDVKD in the germline V gene. V dropped 6 bases and J dropped 5; count of bases not matched to a gene: 6. The CDR3 DNA is TGTGCCACCAGTCTGACAGGGGGTCGGGAGACCCAGTACTTC. This gives the protein CATSLTGGRETQYF.

The chain is built from TRBV19 and TRBJ2-5, with 9 positions matching TRBD2. This CDR3 contains 17 residues. V gave up 4 bases and J gave up 5 bases; unmatched junction bases: 14. Germline CDR1 is LNHDA and CDR2 is SQIVND (reference sequence). The CDR3 sequence is CASSKRLAVDARETQYF. CDR3 in DNA: TGTGCCAGTAGTAAACGACTAGCGGTTGACGCGCGGGAGACCCAGTACTTC.

A remark on this clone: The sample has other DNA sequences that encode this CDR3 too. The chain is built from TRBV11-3 and TRBJ2-1; D possibly corresponds to TRBD2 (5 bases). The CDR3 covers 15 residues. Between the trimmed V and J ends, which lost 1 base and 0 bases, there was a span of 7 bases. Germline lookup yields CDR1 SGHNT and CDR2 YENEEA. CDR3 nucleotides: TGTGCCAGCAGCTTAGCGGGAAACTCCTACAATGAGCAGTTCTTC. This gives the protein CASSLAGNSYNEQFF.